Below are 21 T cell receptor beta chains sequenced from a single sample in a study of cytomegalovirus exposure and HLA in healthy donors. In the PCR, 60 Vbeta and 13 Jbeta primers were used. Assay: immunoSEQ multiplex PCR; the TCRdb copy retains only in-frame clones and omits some. The sample holds approximately 150,000 clones, more than 60% seen once. The sequenced material came from PBMCs. Receptors were obtained from a woman in her thirties or forties in good health and CMV-seropositive.

The chain has TRBV6-6 and TRBJ2-7, with unresolved D. This CDR3 is 14 amino acids long. V was cut by 4 bases and J by 3 bases, with 13 bases left in between. Germline V gene data show CDR1 as MNHNY and CDR2 as SVGAGI (reference sequence). The chain's CDR3 is CASSSNLYIYEQYF. CDR3 coding DNA: TGTGCCAGCAGTTCGAATCTATATATCTACGAGCAGTACTTC.

The chain carries TRBV13 and TRBJ1-1; D is uncertain. V was trimmed by 6 bases and J by 1 base, leaving 21 bases between them. The CDR3 is made up of 17 amino acids. Germline loops: CDR1 PRHDT, CDR2 FYEKMQ (reference sequence). The CDR3 is CASRRMTDTLGNTEAFF. In DNA, the CDR3 is TGTGCCAGCAGGAGAATGACCGACACACTCGGGAACACTGAAGCTTTCTTT.

This chain uses TRBV5-4 with TRBJ1-3; D uncertain. The germline gives CDR1 SGHNT, CDR2 YYREEE (reference sequence). The CDR3 sequence is 14 residues long. Deletions cut 2 bases from V and 0 bases from J, with 6 bases between. CDR3: CASSLGGSGNTIYF. The CDR3 DNA reads as TGTGCCAGCAGCTTAGGAGGCTCTGGAAACACCATATATTTT.

The V gene is TRBV15, the J gene TRBJ2-3; the match to TRBD2 covers 10 bases. CDR1 and CDR2 from the germline V gene are LNHNV and YYDKDF (reference sequence). J gave up 3 bases and V 4 bases, and 7 bases lay outside the gene matches. This CDR3 spans 16 amino acids. The CDR3 DNA sequence: TGTGCCACCAGCACTTCAGCGGGGGGGCTGACAGATACGCAGTATTTT. Translation gives CATSTSAGGLTDTQYF.

The chain links TRBV6-1 to TRBJ1-2, with 7 nucleotides matching TRBD1. V lost 2 bases and J lost 5; bases outside the gene matches: 2. Per germline, CDR1 MNHNS and CDR2 SASEGT. The CDR3 spans 13 residues. The CDR3 protein is CASSEPGGYGYTF. The CDR3 nucleotides are TGTGCCAGCAGTGAACCAGGGGGTTATGGCTACACCTTC.

V usage is TRBV7-9 and J usage is TRBJ1-1; D ambiguous. Trimming left V 1 base short and J 3 bases short, with 12 bases between. Germline CDR1 is SEHNR and CDR2 is FQNEAQ (reference sequence). CDR3 size: 15 residues. CDR3 bases: TGTGCCAGCAGCTTAGTATCTTGGCCAGACACTGAAGCTTTCTTT. Translated, it gives CASSLVSWPDTEAFF.

This chain's CDR3 is CASSIGLAADTQYF. CDR3 in DNA: TGTGCCAGTAGTATAGGTTTGGCCGCAGATACGCAGTATTTT. This sequence joins TRBV19 and TRBJ2-3, with D uncertain. This CDR3 spans 14 amino acids. Between the trimmed V and J ends, which lost 1 base and 4 bases, there was a span of 9 bases. Germline values: CDR1 LNHDA, CDR2 SQIVND (reference sequence).

This rearrangement joins TRBV4-1 to TRBJ2-1; 9 nucleotides agree with TRBD1. CDR3 size: 16 residues. Germline V lookup: CDR1 MGHRA, CDR2 YSYEKL. The V segment lost 3 bases and the J segment 5 bases; nucleotides outside the gene matches: 8. CDR3 loop: CASSHGQGTWDNEQFF. In DNA, the CDR3 is TGCGCCAGCAGCCACGGACAGGGGACTTGGGACAATGAGCAGTTCTTC.

This clone was seen only once. V gene TRBV13 combines with J gene TRBJ1-2; TRBD1 might be the D (6 bases). V was pared by 5 bases and J by 5 bases, with 12 bases between. The CDR3 is made up of 13 amino acids. Germline lookup yields CDR1 PRHDT and CDR2 FYEKMQ (reference sequence). The CDR3 DNA sequence: TGTGCCAGCAGCCGAAGCAGGGGATATGGCTACACCTTC. This gives the protein CASSRSRGYGYTF. Full variable domain (missing parts from reference TRBV13 and TRBJ1-2): AAGVIQSPRHLIKEKRETATLKCYPIPRHDTVYWYQQGPGQDPQFLISFYEKMQSDKGSIPDRFSAQQFSDYHSELNMSSLELGDSALYFCASSRSRGYGYTFGSGTRLTVV.

The gene calls are TRBV4-2 and TRBJ2-1; TRBD1 agrees at 7 bases. This CDR3 has 18 amino acids. Germline V gene lookup returns CDR1 LGHNA and CDR2 YNFKEQ. V was clipped by 1 base and J by 7 bases; unmatched bases: 16. The chain's CDR3 is CASSQAAWKTGTINEQFF. In nucleotides, the CDR3 is TGTGCCAGCAGCCAAGCGGCGTGGAAGACAGGGACCATAAATGAGCAGTTCTTC.

The chain couples TRBV7-9 to TRBJ2-5; 11 bases are shared with TRBD1. The J call could be wrong; TRBJ2-7 is a better fit for the DNA end. The germline V gene has CDR1 SEHNR and CDR2 FQNEAQ (reference sequence). The CDR3 has 15 residues. In nucleotides, the CDR3 is TGTGCCAGCAGCTCCTCCGGGACAGGGGGGAGCGAGCAGTACTTC. Translating it yields CASSSSGTGGSEQYF.

V usage is TRBV19 and J usage is TRBJ1-1; 8 bases match TRBD1. This CDR3 is built from 15 residues. From germline, CDR1 is LNHDA and CDR2 SQIVND (reference sequence). The V gene end was trimmed by 4 bases and the J gene end by 6 bases; junction bases not matched to a gene: 10. Written as DNA, the CDR3 is TGTGCCAGTAGTAAATCCCACAGGGGGATCGCTGAAGCTTTCTTT. This translates into CASSKSHRGIAEAFF.

CDR3 sequence: CASSPLTGDNSPLHF. The DNA of the CDR3 is TGTGCCAGCTCACCACTGACAGGGGACAATTCACCCCTCCACTTT. The chain links TRBV18 to TRBJ1-6; 8 bases fit TRBD1. The CDR3 has 15 residues. CDR1 KGHSH and CDR2 LQKENI come from the germline V gene. With 1 base clipped from V and 7 bases from J, the junction kept 3 bases outside the gene matches.

The chain combines TRBV11-2 with TRBJ2-7; 16 nucleotides align to TRBD2. The CDR3 loop spans 17 amino acids. Germline-derived CDR1 and CDR2 are SGHAT and FQNNGV. V lost 4 bases and J lost 5; bases outside the gene matches: 8. The CDR3 spells CASSSPGLAGGPHEQYF. DNA of the CDR3: TGTGCCAGCAGCTCACCGGGACTAGCGGGGGGGCCTCACGAGCAGTACTTC. Full variable domain (remainder filled in from reference TRBV11-2 and TRBJ2-7): EAGVAQSPRYKIIEKRQSVAFWCNPISGHATLYWYQQILGQGPKLLIQFQNNGVVDDSQLPKDRFSAERLKGVDSTLKIQPAKLEDSAVYLCASSSPGLAGGPHEQYFGPGTRLTVT.

Comment on this clone: The same CDR3 can be traced to other DNA sequences in this sample. This chain connects TRBV6-1 to TRBJ1-1; a weak D match, TRBD1 (5 bases). V lost 2 bases to trimming and J lost 5 bases, with 15 bases between them. Germline CDR1 is MNHNS and CDR2 is SASEGT. The CDR3 covers 15 residues. The CDR3 coding sequence is TGTGCCAGCAGTGAACAGGGAGGCGGGCGGACTGAAGCTTTCTTT. Translating gives CASSEQGGGRTEAFF.

The chain joins TRBV5-1 to TRBJ2-3; D is unclear. The germline V gene encodes CDR1 SGHRS and CDR2 YFSETQ. The CDR3 runs to 13 residues. V lost 9 bases to trimming and J lost 0 bases, with 11 bases between them. Here the CDR3 DNA reads TGCGCCACCTCCTTGGGCAGCACAGATACGCAGTATTTT. Translated, it gives CATSLGSTDTQYF.

V usage is TRBV5-4 and J usage is TRBJ1-1, with 10 positions matching TRBD1. The CDR3 has 15 amino acids. V was pared by 4 bases and J by 1 base, with 4 bases of the junction left unmatched. The germline gives CDR1 SGHNT, CDR2 YYREEE (reference sequence). The CDR3 nucleotides read TGTGCCAGCAGCAACCGGGACAGGGGGAACACTGAAGCTTTCTTT. Residues: CASSNRDRGNTEAFF.

This clone was seen only a few times. The V and J genes are TRBV19 and TRBJ1-3; D remains unclear. V dropped 4 bases and J dropped 0 bases, with 7 bases sitting between them. This CDR3 contains 14 residues. Per the germline V gene, CDR1 is LNHDA and CDR2 is SQIVND (reference sequence). DNA of the CDR3: TGTGCCAGTAGTAACGGAGGCTCTGGAAACACCATATATTTT. Its protein is CASSNGGSGNTIYF.

This clone was seen only a few times. The gene calls are TRBV11-3 and TRBJ2-6, with D uncertain. Looked up from germline, CDR1 is SGHNT and CDR2 is YENEEA. The V and J ends lost 2 bases and 0 bases respectively, with 14 bases between them. This CDR3 spans 18 amino acids. The CDR3, as DNA: TGTGCCAGCAGCTTATACAGTGCTCTTTTCTCTGGGGCCAACGTCCTGACTTTC. Translated, it gives CASSLYSALFSGANVLTF.

The genes are TRBV6-1 and TRBJ2-5, with D possibly matching TRBD2 (5 bases). The CDR3 runs to 14 residues. Trimming stripped 7 bases from V and 3 bases from J, with 15 bases between. Germline lookup yields CDR1 MNHNS and CDR2 SASEGT. CDR3 region: CASNRRGPEETQYF. The CDR3 DNA reads TGTGCCAGCAACCGTAGAGGGCCGGAAGAGACCCAGTACTTC.

The CDR3 sequence: CASTRRGQGWSGTEAFF. CDR3 DNA: TGTGCCAGCACCCGACGGGGACAGGGGTGGAGTGGCACTGAAGCTTTCTTT. J is TRBJ1-1 and V is TRBV5-5; 10 bases match TRBD1. Germline CDR1 SGHKS, CDR2 YYEKEE (reference sequence). Trimming cost V 6 bases and J 4 bases; bases outside gene matches: 15. This CDR3 is 17 amino acids long.